This T cell receptor beta chain was obtained from a study of blood T cells in healthy people across ages. Background on the study: Capture by template switching was about one barcoded beta molecule per two T cells.

Using a J-beta primer mix together with a sample-barcoded 5' primer, a second PCR was run for roughly 6 to 11 cycles. The template-switch adaptor was a 5' adaptor with 12 random nucleotides. It tagged each cDNA molecule. MiXCR, applied by TCRdb to the 5' RACE reads, yields one record per CDR3 protein. The table lists 800,000 to 950,000 distinct CDR3 sequences, roughly 28% of them singletons. This clonotype was found a few times. Trimming shortened V by 2 bases and J by 5 bases, and 15 bases separated the two germline ends. Germline CDR1 is SGDLS and CDR2 is YYNGEE. CDR3 size: 15 residues. These same data were also listed under a study on T cells of mothers and their children. That work contributes: The authors identified no persistent microchimeric T cell clones.

What was sequenced was blood. The chain joins TRBV9 to TRBJ2-3; the D gene is possibly TRBD2 (5 bases). The TCR comes from a woman aged 40 to 50 in good health. CDR3 coding DNA: TGTGCCAGCAGCGTCGGTCTGACGGAGGTAGATACGCAGTATTTT. Its protein is CASSVGLTEVDTQYF.